This T cell receptor beta chain was found in a study of T-cell reconstitution after alpha-beta-depleted transplantation in children. Molecular barcoding with unique molecular identifiers was used for the TCRbeta library. In TCRdb, the PCR reads were re-called with MiXCR into one record per CDR3 protein. Among 750,000 to 950,000 distinct CDR3 sequences listed, roughly 15% were seen once. V was clipped by 1 base and J by 7 bases, with 13 bases between them. There are 14 residues in the CDR3. Per the germline V gene, CDR1 is MDHEN and CDR2 is SYDVKM. The specimen was PBMCs, mostly from graft donor cells, collected 360 days after TCRalphabeta/CD19-depleted stem cell transplant. This sequence joins TRBV28 and TRBJ1-2, with D hard to call. The clonotype was recovered from a male patient between 10 and 17 years old who had a stem cell transplant for acute lymphoblastic leukemia, so the T cells may come from the graft donor. For the CDR3, the DNA is TGTGCCAGCAGTTTATTCGGGGAACGCGCTGGCTACACCTTC. It translates to CASSLFGERAGYTF.